The rows below give T cell receptor beta chains drawn from one sample of a study of regulatory T cells in long-lasting Graves disease. TCRdb re-called the multiplex PCR reads through MiXCR, storing one row per CDR3 protein. The table has roughly 360,000 distinct CDR3 sequences, 12% seen once. This sample also belongs to another study, concerning T cells in Graves' hyperthyroidism and ophthalmopathy.

Sample: peripheral blood mononuclear cells (PBMCs), taken at new diagnosis, from a patient treated with antithyroid drugs. The source of these receptors is a woman between 18 and 30 years old with Graves disease. The CDR3 runs from the conserved cysteine through the conserved F or W. Fields, in order: clone size, V gene, J gene, D gene, CDR3 protein, CDR3 DNA. D genes are given only for firm matches. Part of the rows lack a size; the others show once, few, many or a class for expanded clones.

size: many
V: TRBV10-3
J: TRBJ1-3
D: .
CDR3: CAISDDAYSGNTIYF
DNA: TGTGCCATCAGTGATGACGCGTACTCTGGAAACACCATATATTTT

size: many
V: TRBV6-5
J: TRBJ2-1
D: .
CDR3: CASSYSTTGAQGGQFF
DNA: TGTGCCAGCAGTTACTCGACCACTGGGGCACAGGGAGGGCAGTTCTTC

size: few
V: TRBV29-1
J: TRBJ2-5
D: TRBD2
CDR3: CSAMRGLAGRETQYF
DNA: TGCAGCGCTATGCGGGGGCTAGCGGGGCGGGAGACCCAGTACTTC

size: many
V: TRBV28
J: TRBJ2-1
D: .
CDR3: CASSFRGSYNEQFF
DNA: TGTGCCAGCAGTTTTAGGGGGTCCTACAATGAGCAGTTCTTC

size: many
V: TRBV7-2
J: TRBJ2-1
D: TRBD1
CDR3: CASSLWDSPYNEQFF
DNA: TGTGCCAGCAGCTTATGGGACAGCCCCTACAATGAGCAGTTCTTC

size: few
V: TRBV20-1
J: TRBJ2-2
D: .
CDR3: CSARGGAGELFF
DNA: TGCAGTGCCAGGGGGGGGGCCGGGGAGCTGTTTTTT

size: many
V: TRBV20-1
J: TRBJ2-1
D: TRBD2
CDR3: CSANSGRAGNEQFF
DNA: TGCAGTGCCAACAGCGGGAGGGCAGGGAATGAGCAGTTCTTC

size: many
V: TRBV30
J: TRBJ2-5
D: .
CDR3: CAWSPPPTLETQYF
DNA: TGCGCCTGGAGCCCCCCGCCGACTTTAGAGACCCAGTACTTC

size: many
V: TRBV6-1
J: TRBJ2-7
D: TRBD2
CDR3: CASRPSERGSSYEQYF
DNA: TGTGCCAGCAGACCTTCTGAGCGGGGATCCTCCTACGAGCAGTACTTC

size: .
V: TRBV19
J: TRBJ1-5
D: .
CDR3: CASIFRAGSNQPQHF
DNA: TGTGCCAGTATTTTTCGCGCGGGAAGCAATCAGCCCCAGCATTTT

size: many
V: TRBV20-1
J: TRBJ2-4
D: TRBD1
CDR3: CSASTGGGNIQYF
DNA: TGCAGTGCTAGTACAGGGGGCGGGAACATTCAGTACTTC

size: many
V: TRBV7-2
J: TRBJ1-2
D: TRBD1
CDR3: CASSLVSGDRDGYTF
DNA: TGTGCCAGCAGCTTAGTATCCGGGGACAGAGATGGCTACACCTTC

size: many
V: TRBV6-5
J: TRBJ1-1
D: .
CDR3: CASSYLGQGKGEAFF
DNA: TGTGCCAGCAGTTACTTGGGGCAGGGGAAGGGAGAAGCTTTCTTT

size: few
V: TRBV20-1
J: TRBJ2-1
D: .
CDR3: CSARAVNNEQFF
DNA: TGCAGTGCTAGAGCGGTTAACAATGAGCAGTTCTTC